This TCR beta chain was captured in a study of T-cell reconstitution after alpha-beta-depleted transplantation in children. Molecular barcoding with unique molecular identifiers was used for the TCRbeta library. TCRdb called the PCR reads again in MiXCR, with one record for every CDR3 protein. This table holds about 360,000 distinct CDR3 sequences, about an eighth found once. Trimming took off 10 bases at V and 7 bases at J, with 16 bases between the two ends. Germline CDR1 reads KGHDR; CDR2 reads SFDVKD. This CDR3 has 13 residues. This sequence was found in a human donor who donated a stem cell graft to a child with Fanconi anemia. The rearrangement uses TRBV24-1 and TRBJ2-1, with unresolved D. The material was PBMCs, obtained from the stem cell graft. The CDR3 spells CATGPTGSNEQFF. CDR3 sequence (DNA): TGTGCCACTGGACCGACTGGATCAAATGAGCAGTTCTTC.